This T cell receptor (beta chain) originates from a study of spatial heterogeneity in lung cancer (dated 2019 in TCRdb). Context from the whole study: Samples were obtained from 72 patients with early-stage, untreated non-small cell lung cancer from the lung TRACERx cohort. At surgery, hundreds of tumor regions, some 61 matched nontumor lung samples and some 54 PBMC samples were TCR-sequenced for both alpha and beta chains. Nonsynonymous mutation counts, determined by whole-exome sequencing of tumor tissue, were related to features of the TCR repertoire. The study quantitatively compared TCR alpha and beta repertoires across multiple tumor regions, matched nontumor lung and blood in non-small cell lung cancer. In the raw uncorrected reads, each unique combination of TCR and UMI appeared more than ten times on average. Follow-up PBMC samples were sequenced whenever available, with the median time to follow-up being two to three years after resection. Beta-chain transcripts were consistently detected in greater numbers than alpha-chain transcripts, which likely reflected higher beta-chain transcript abundance.

CDR3 length: 14 amino acids, cysteine to phenylalanine. Left in the record is the CDR3 DNA by itself, 42 bases read in frame from the first base. Trimming at the junction amounts to 4 bases on V and 4 bases on J, and the germline ends lie 12 bases apart. The germline V gene specifies SGHTA as CDR1 and FQGTGA as CDR2. A few counts support this clonotype. Its target antigen remains unknown. One base away there is no much larger clone; base qualities are not given. The sample's time point label is to be understood as: blood at routine non-recurrence follow-up after resection. TCR sequencing used whole RNA extracted from tumor and nontumor lung tissue, or from cryopreserved PBMC samples, without cell sorting. Only patients with enough RNA available from two or more tumor regions were chosen for TCR sequencing. The library was generated by 5' RACE. The sequencing machine was a NextSeq 500. The TCR library protocol attached a unique molecular identifier to each TCR cDNA molecule to allow correction of PCR and sequencing errors. Regarding the original processing steps: TCR identification, UMI-based error correction and CDR3 extraction were performed with Decombinator tools. Expanded TCRs were defined as those above a frequency of 2 per 1,000, corresponding to the top 1% of the tumor frequency distribution. Renyi diversity was calculated using the R vegan package after each repertoire was subsampled 100 times to 5,000 TCRs. CDR3 similarity networks were built from amino acid triplet string-kernel similarity, with CDR3s being connected when pairwise similarity was above 0.82. The public sequencing data were trimmed at Q25 with fastp and processed into clonotypes with MiXCR by TCRdb, which kept only in-frame beta chains. Identical CDR3 proteins give one entry, which carries the most common genes and DNA. Clone size and V and J calls follow TCRdb, not the original study. Here the sample has some 120,000 distinct CDR3 sequences; more than 9% occur a single time. Of the sample, roughly 17% is held by the ten largest clones.

The study at large found these results: Ubiquitous expanded tumor TCRs were detected in blood more often at tumor resection than at routine follow-up. Additional single-cell paired TCR alpha and beta sequencing was considered necessary to confirm, at a functional level, the hypothesis that regional TCRs recognize regional mutations. Only approximately 13 patients were included in comparisons of baseline and follow-up blood repertoires.

The chain couples TRBV7-3 to TRBJ2-3, with TRBD2 as a weak D call on 5 bases. The specimen comprised PBMCs, sampled at follow-up. The TCR was taken from a male donor with early-stage non-small cell lung cancer. The DNA sequence is as follows: TGTGCCAGCAGCTGGAGCCGGGGTCCAGATACGCAGTATTTT. The encoded protein is CASSWSRGPDTQYF.